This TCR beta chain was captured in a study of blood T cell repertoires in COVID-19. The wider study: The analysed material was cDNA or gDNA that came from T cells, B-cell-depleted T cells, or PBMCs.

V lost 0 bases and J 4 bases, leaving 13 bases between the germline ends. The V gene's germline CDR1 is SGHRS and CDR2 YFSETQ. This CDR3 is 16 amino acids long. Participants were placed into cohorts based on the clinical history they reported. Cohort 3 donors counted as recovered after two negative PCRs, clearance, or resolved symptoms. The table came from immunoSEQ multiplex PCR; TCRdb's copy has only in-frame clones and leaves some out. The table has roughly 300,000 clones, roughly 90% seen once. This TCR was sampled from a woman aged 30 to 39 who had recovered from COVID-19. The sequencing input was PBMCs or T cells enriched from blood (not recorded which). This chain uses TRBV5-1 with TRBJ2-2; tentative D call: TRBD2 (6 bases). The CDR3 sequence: CASSLVASAGTGELFF. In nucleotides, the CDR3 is TGCGCCAGCAGCTTGGTTGCTAGCGCGGGCACCGGGGAGCTGTTTTTT.